This T cell receptor beta chain stems from a study of molecular identifiers for immune sequencing clone quantification. V lost 6 bases to trimming and J lost 0 bases, with 9 bases between them. This CDR3 contains 13 residues. Germline V gene sequence: CDR1 LGHNA, CDR2 YNFKEQ. In its sample, this clonotype was seen many times. CD8+CD4-CCR7+CD45RA+ sorting gave the naive CD8 T cells. TCRdb processed the PCR reads anew with MiXCR; each CDR3 protein has one entry. The sample gives more than 550,000 distinct CDR3 sequences, over 25% of which show up once; 0.75% to 0.8% is in the top ten. V gene TRBV4-2 combines with J gene TRBJ2-7; D is possibly TRBD1 (6 bases). The sample was naive CD8+ T cells from blood, with Jurkat cell RNA spiked in. The subset was: FACS-sorted CD8+CD4-CCR7+CD45RA+ naive T cells. The TCR was taken from a human donor in good health. Some libraries in this study had Jurkat cell RNA spiked in. The CDR3 region has the DNA TGTGCCAGCAGGGACAGAAGCTCCTACGAGCAGTACTTC. Its translation: CASRDRSSYEQYF.